Listed below are T cell receptor beta chains from one sample, sequenced in a study of T-cell reconstitution after alpha-beta-depleted transplantation in children. TCRdb reprocessed the PCR reads with MiXCR, giving one entry per CDR3 protein. The repertoire holds approximately 510,000 distinct CDR3 sequences, with about a sixth as singletons. The sequencing used PBMCs from the stem cell graft donor, collected from the stem cell graft. These receptors were taken from a human donor who donated a stem cell graft to a child with acute lymphoblastic leukemia. CDR3s include the opening cysteine and the closing phenylalanine or tryptophan. The D gene is left open where the match is weak. Some rows have no size entry. The others give once, few or many, or a class for an expanded clone.

size,V,D,J,CDR3,DNA
.,TRBV9,.,TRBJ2-3,CASSFYFTDTQYF,TGTGCCAGCAGCTTTTACTTCACAGATACGCAGTATTTT
few,TRBV18,TRBD2,TRBJ2-7,CASSAGGGEQYF,TGTGCCAGCTCGGCGGGAGGGGGCGAGCAGTACTTC
.,TRBV3-1,TRBD2,TRBJ2-2,CASSHGLAGPGELFF,TGTGCCAGCAGCCACGGACTAGCGGGTCCCGGGGAGCTGTTTTTT
few,TRBV25-1,TRBD1,TRBJ2-6,CASSEPTTGQGSGANVLTF,TGTGCCAGCAGTGAACCAACGACAGGGCAGGGATCTGGGGCCAACGTCCTGACTTTC
.,TRBV5-1,.,TRBJ1-1,CASSFLAGRAGTEAFF,TGCGCCAGCAGCTTCCTAGCGGGGAGGGCGGGCACTGAAGCTTTCTTT
.,TRBV12-3/TRBV12-4,.,TRBJ2-2,CASSGQGNRNTGELFF,TGTGCCAGCAGTGGGCAGGGTAATCGGAACACCGGGGAGCTGTTTTTT
few,TRBV10-3,.,TRBJ2-7,CAISGGPTYEQYF,TGTGCCATCAGTGGGGGACCTACCTACGAGCAGTACTTC
.,TRBV19,.,TRBJ2-5,CASSIGRSQETQYF,TGTGCCAGTAGTATTGGACGGTCCCAAGAGACCCAGTACTTC
.,TRBV14,.,TRBJ2-7,CASSPARTGFGYEQYF,TGTGCCAGCAGCCCAGCCCGAACAGGGTTCGGCTACGAGCAGTACTTC
.,TRBV12-3/TRBV12-4,.,TRBJ2-3,CASSLFRGLSTDTQYF,TGTGCCAGCAGTTTATTTCGGGGATTAAGCACAGATACGCAGTATTTT
few,TRBV7-8,.,TRBJ2-7,CASSLGAGLSYEQYF,TGTGCCAGCAGCTTAGGGGCGGGCCTCTCCTACGAGCAGTACTTC
few,TRBV6-5,TRBD2,TRBJ2-1,CASSYDGGGQFF,TGTGCCAGCAGTTATGACGGGGGGGGGCAGTTCTTC
.,TRBV12-3/TRBV12-4,TRBD1,TRBJ2-7,CASSSPRTGYEQYF,TGTGCCAGCAGTTCCCCTCGGACAGGGTACGAGCAGTACTTC
.,TRBV11-2,.,TRBJ1-2,CASIHSPSYGYTF,TGTGCCAGCATCCATAGCCCCAGCTATGGCTACACCTTC
.,TRBV20-1,TRBD1,TRBJ1-2,CSAPQGAKANYGYTF,TGCAGTGCTCCACAGGGGGCAAAGGCTAACTATGGCTACACCTTC
.,TRBV5-1,.,TRBJ2-1,CASSLRGQLAYYNEQFF,TGCGCCAGCAGCTTACGGGGGCAACTTGCCTACTACAATGAGCAGTTCTTC
.,TRBV18,.,TRBJ2-7,CASSPQTGQLNEQYF,TGTGCCAGCTCACCGCAAACTGGACAGCTAAACGAGCAGTACTTC
.,TRBV7-8,.,TRBJ2-7,CASSSHGTASQQYF,TGTGCCAGCAGCTCACATGGGACCGCTAGCCAGCAGTACTTC
few,TRBV5-1,.,TRBJ2-3,CASSLFSGGTTDTQYF,TGCGCCAGCAGCCTCTTCTCCGGGGGGACAACAGATACGCAGTATTTT
.,TRBV5-1,TRBD1,TRBJ2-2,CASSQGTVGDTGELFF,TGCGCCAGCAGCCAAGGGACAGTCGGGGACACCGGGGAGCTGTTTTTT
many,TRBV5-1,TRBD2,TRBJ2-7,CASSPSSGSYEQYF,TGCGCCAGCAGCCCTTCTAGCGGCTCCTACGAGCAGTACTTC